The T cell receptor (beta chain) described here comes from a study of neoadjuvant anti-PD-1 for oral cavity cancer. No culture or expansion preceded analysis of these blood cells. Blood libraries mostly used around 510 ng genomic DNA, six replicates each. Sequenced by immunoSEQ multiplex PCR; TCRdb stores in-frame clones only, minus some. The data show about 17,000 clones, about 72% seen once. The receptor comes from a person aged 40 to 85 with oral cavity squamous cell carcinoma. Sequenced here: PBMCs, sampled before nivolumab (anti-PD-1) treatment.

As DNA, the CDR3 is TGTGCCAGCAGTCTGACACGAAAAATCTCCTACGAGCAGTACTTC. This sequence encodes CASSLTRKISYEQYF. V gene TRBV28 combines with J gene TRBJ2-7; D is undetermined. This CDR3 is built from 15 residues. The germline V gene encodes CDR1 MDHEN and CDR2 SYDVKM. V gave up 5 bases and J gave up 0 bases, with 14 bases separating them.